This T cell receptor (beta chain) was captured by sequencing in a study of OX40 agonist ivuxolimab in advanced cancers. As for the study in general: In three patients, partial responses were observed, one with hepatocellular carcinoma and two with cutaneous melanoma. Overall study findings and caveats: Among patients with partial responses at 0.1-3.0 mg/kg, clonal expansion was among the lowest. The antigen specificity of the peripheral T cells (those that were expanded) was not determined.

To note about this clone: The antigen remains undetermined.

The data were produced by immunoSEQ multiplex PCR, yet TCRdb's version contains in-frame clones alone and is incomplete. The sample holds 90,000 to 100,000 clones, 91% seen once. A history of autoimmune disease or systemic immunosuppression excluded patients. Germline V CDR1 and CDR2: MNHNS, SASEGT. The CDR3 is made up of 15 amino acids. Trimming removed 4 bases from V and 1 base from J; junction bases left unmatched: 5. This sequence originates from an adult with an advanced solid tumor such as melanoma, head and neck, liver or kidney cancer. The J gene is TRBJ1-1, the V gene TRBV6-1, with 8 positions matching TRBD1. The sequences come from CD4+ or CD8+ T cells sorted from blood, collected in a trial of the OX40 agonist ivuxolimab. The CDR3 DNA is TGTGCCAGCAGTGGTGGGGGGACAGGGAACACTGAAGCTTTCTTT. It encodes CASSGGGTGNTEAFF.